This T cell receptor beta chain was identified in a study of identical twins. A universal primer site was incorporated via template switching, and the cDNA contained unique molecular identifiers. TCRdb analysed the 5' RACE reads with MiXCR anew, one entry per CDR3 protein. Found here are roughly 250,000 distinct CDR3 sequences, around an eighth of them singletons; the top ten hold approximately 9.3%. V dropped 3 bases and J dropped 0 bases, with 9 bases sitting between them. CDR1 SGHRS and CDR2 YFSETQ come from the germline V gene. CDR3 length: 15 amino acids. This clonotype came up a few times. J is TRBJ2-2 and V is TRBV5-1; D call uncertain. The source of this sequence is a woman aged 18-29 years in good health. Specimen: memory (CD45RO+) T cells sorted from blood. CDR3 protein: CASSSAATNTGELFF. The CDR3 DNA sequence: TGCGCCAGCAGCTCTGCGGCCACGAACACCGGGGAGCTGTTTTTT.